Given below is one T cell receptor (beta chain) in context. The antigen is undetermined. The entry originates in a study of regulatory T cells in long-lasting Graves disease. Study-wide findings and caveats: TRBV28 was favored in persistent disease, as were TRBJ1-2 and TRBJ2-5. New patients shared roughly 1,000 public clonotypes, fewer than the approximately 2,700 shared by persistent patients. What was studied was peripheral blood only, and not thyroid tissue.

The sample's time point: persistent/refractory GD, antithyroid drugs over 5 years with positive TRAb. The TCR library was made from RNA extracted from PBMCs. A blood draw put approximately 9 milliliters of peripheral blood into EDTA tubes. The CDR3 sequence is 12 residues long. Germline V gene data show CDR1 as LNHDA and CDR2 as SQIVND (reference sequence). V lost 3 bases and J 7 bases, leaving 9 bases between the germline ends. With iRepertoire HTBI primers and Arm-PCR of CDR3 regions, TCR beta libraries were built. TCRdb reprocessed the multiplex PCR reads via MiXCR and lists one record per CDR3 protein. The table has under 450,000 distinct CDR3 sequences, about 20% seen once.

The V gene is TRBV19, the J gene TRBJ1-1; no reliable D call. This sequence was found in a female donor with Graves disease. The sample consisted of peripheral blood mononuclear cells (PBMCs), taken when the disease was refractory, from a patient treated with antithyroid drugs. This chain's CDR3 is CASSMDWGEAFF. The DNA of the CDR3 is TGTGCCAGTAGTATGGACTGGGGTGAAGCTTTCTTT. Filled out from reference TRBV19 and TRBJ1-1, the complete variable domain reads DGGITQSPKYLFRKEGQNVTLSCEQNLNHDAMYWYRQDPGQGLRLIYYSQIVNDFQKGDIAEGYSVSREKKESFPLTVTSAQKNPTAFYLCASSMDWGEAFFGQGTRLTVV.